These T cell receptor beta chains were read from a single sample in a study of blood T cell repertoires in COVID-19. Profiling relied on immunoSEQ multiplex PCR, and the TCRdb table lists in-frame clones only, not all of them. The sample holds 70,000 or so clones, approximately 87% seen once. The sample was peripheral blood. These receptors were obtained from a man aged 50-59 years with active COVID-19. The CDR3 runs from the conserved cysteine through the conserved F or W. A D gene is named only where the DNA matches it firmly. Part of the rows lack a size; the others show once, few, many or a class for expanded clones.

TRBJ2-5	.	TRBD1	TRBV19	CASSTGGRGETQYF	TGTGCCAGTAGTACAGGGGGCAGGGGAGAGACCCAGTACTTC
TRBJ2-1	once	TRBD2	TRBV27	CASSLEGLAYNEQFF	TGTGCCAGCAGTTTGGAGGGACTAGCGTACAATGAGCAGTTCTTC
TRBJ2-1	.	TRBD2	TRBV6-6	CASSWTSGYNEQFF	TGTGCCAGCAGCTGGACTAGCGGGTACAATGAGCAGTTCTTC
TRBJ2-1	.	.	TRBV2	CASKRISEQFF	TGTGCCAGCAAGAGAATTAGTGAGCAGTTCTTC
TRBJ1-4	.	.	TRBV30	CAWSVRGTGGEKLFF	TGTGCCTGGAGTGTACGGGGCACGGGGGGTGAAAAACTGTTTTTT
TRBJ1-2	.	.	TRBV20-1	CSASTVSGYTF	TGCAGTGCTAGTACAGTGAGTGGCTACACCTTC
TRBJ2-2	.	TRBD1	TRBV19	CASSLLQGYANTGELFF	TGTGCCAGTAGTCTCCTACAGGGGTACGCGAACACCGGGGAGCTGTTTTTT
TRBJ1-6	.	TRBD1	TRBV6-5	CASSYSDRGRSPLHF	TGTGCCAGCAGTTACTCGGACAGGGGCCGTTCACCCCTCCACTTT
TRBJ2-1	.	TRBD2	TRBV9	CASSGLGTSGVNEQFF	TGTGCCAGCAGCGGACTAGGGACTAGCGGGGTTAATGAGCAGTTCTTC
TRBJ2-2	.	.	TRBV4-1	CASSPRTVNTGELFF	TGCGCCAGCAGCCCTCGAACAGTTAACACCGGGGAGCTGTTTTTT
TRBJ1-6	many	TRBD1	TRBV28	CASRITRDVVRGPGSPLHF	TGTGCCAGCAGGATTACCCGGGACGTTGTCAGGGGGCCTGGGTCACCCCTCCACTTT
TRBJ2-2	.	TRBD1	TRBV7-9	CASSVRQGAGELFF	TGTGCCAGCAGCGTAAGACAGGGGGCCGGGGAGCTGTTTTTT
TRBJ2-7	.	TRBD2	TRBV9	CASSVDPLAGTYEQYF	TGTGCCAGCAGCGTAGACCCCCTAGCGGGAACGTACGAGCAGTACTTC
TRBJ2-1	.	TRBD1	TRBV7-3	CASSADRGQSSYNEQFF	TGTGCCAGCAGCGCGGACAGGGGGCAGAGTTCCTACAATGAGCAGTTCTTC
TRBJ2-1	.	TRBD2	TRBV6-2/TRBV6-3	CASSLRGSGGSSYNEQFF	TGTGCCAGCAGTCTACGGGGTAGCGGCGGGAGCTCCTACAATGAGCAGTTCTTC
TRBJ1-5	few	TRBD1	TRBV27	CASGRTGANQPQHF	TGTGCCAGCGGTAGGACAGGGGCCAATCAGCCCCAGCATTTT
TRBJ2-1	.	TRBD2	TRBV7-9	CASSLGAGVDNEQFF	TGTGCCAGCAGCTTAGGGGCGGGGGTCGACAATGAGCAGTTCTTC
TRBJ2-7	.	.	TRBV5-1	CASSLGAGDGSYEQYF	TGCGCCAGCAGCTTGGGTGCAGGGGATGGTTCCTACGAGCAGTACTTC
TRBJ1-4	.	.	TRBV4-3	CASSQGGATGGREKLFF	TGCGCCAGCAGCCAAGGGGGGGCCACAGGCGGGAGAGAAAAACTGTTTTTT
TRBJ1-5	.	.	TRBV28	CASSRGTSRPNQPQHF	TGTGCCAGCAGTCGAGGGACATCTCGACCAAATCAGCCCCAGCATTTT
TRBJ2-1	.	TRBD2	TRBV11-3	CASSQGTSGYNEQFF	TGTGCCAGCAGCCAGGGGACTAGCGGTTACAATGAGCAGTTCTTC
TRBJ1-1	.	TRBD1	TRBV2	CASSEDRGGTEAFF	TGTGCCAGCAGTGAGGACAGGGGAGGCACTGAAGCTTTCTTT
TRBJ2-1	.	TRBD2	TRBV6-6	CASSGGLAGASEQFF	TGTGCCAGTTCCGGCGGACTAGCGGGAGCGTCGGAGCAGTTCTTC
TRBJ1-4	.	TRBD1	TRBV6-5	CASSYSTGQNEKLFF	TGTGCCAGCAGTTACTCCACGGGACAGAATGAAAAACTGTTTTTT
TRBJ1-1	.	.	TRBV12-3/TRBV12-4	CASSPTPYTEAFF	TGTGCCAGCAGCCCAACACCTTACACTGAAGCTTTCTTT
TRBJ2-1	once	.	TRBV24-1	CATSDLATSSYNEQFF	TGTGCCACCAGTGATTTGGCCACTAGCTCCTACAATGAGCAGTTCTTC
TRBJ2-1	.	.	TRBV5-1	CASSRDTSSYNEQFF	TGCGCCAGCAGCCGGGACACCAGCTCCTACAATGAGCAGTTCTTC
TRBJ2-1	.	.	TRBV7-9	CASSSLAGSYNEQFF	TGTGCCAGCAGCTCCCTTGCGGGGTCCTACAATGAGCAGTTCTTC
TRBJ1-5	.	.	TRBV7-8	CASSQKILTSGNQPQHF	TGTGCCAGCAGCCAGAAAATCCTTACTAGCGGCAATCAGCCCCAGCATTTT
TRBJ2-1	once	.	TRBV12-3/TRBV12-4	CATRRGNEQFF	TGTGCCACCAGGAGGGGGAATGAGCAGTTCTTC
TRBJ2-7	.	TRBD1	TRBV3-1/TRBV3-2	CASSLWDRSYEQYF	TGTGCCAGCAGCCTATGGGACAGGTCCTACGAGCAGTACTTC
TRBJ2-6	.	.	TRBV15	CATSSPRDTKSPGANVLTF	TGTGCCACCAGCAGCCCCCGTGACACAAAATCCCCTGGGGCCAACGTCCTGACTTTC
TRBJ2-5	.	.	TRBV6-2/TRBV6-3	CASSYPQGIETQYF	TGTGCCAGCAGTTACCCCCAGGGGATAGAGACCCAGTACTTC
TRBJ2-2	.	.	TRBV20-1	CSATGTGELFF	TGCAGTGCGACGGGCACCGGGGAGCTGTTTTTT
TRBJ2-1	.	.	TRBV4-3	CASSQGPGIYGDEQFF	TGCGCCAGCAGCCAAGGACCCGGGATTTATGGCGATGAGCAGTTCTTC
TRBJ2-5	.	.	TRBV28	CASSKIGHQQETQYF	TGTGCCAGCAGTAAAATCGGACACCAGCAAGAGACCCAGTACTTC
TRBJ2-2	.	.	TRBV27	CASSVLHLENTGELFF	TGTGCCAGCTCGGTTCTCCACTTAGAGAACACCGGGGAGCTGTTTTTT
TRBJ2-7	.	.	TRBV24-1	CATSDSSVYEQYF	TGTGCCACCAGTGATTCATCGGTTTACGAGCAGTACTTC
TRBJ1-3	few	.	TRBV11-2	CASSFRSSGNTIYF	TGTGCCAGCAGCTTCCGTTCGTCCGGAAACACCATATATTTT
TRBJ2-1	.	TRBD1	TRBV19	CASSSGQGGHNEQFF	TGTGCCAGTAGTTCCGGACAGGGAGGACACAATGAGCAGTTCTTC
TRBJ2-7	.	.	TRBV19	CASSMTTAYEQYF	TGTGCCAGTAGTATGACAACCGCCTACGAGCAGTACTTC
TRBJ2-7	.	.	TRBV13	CASSPNSITYEQYF	TGTGCCAGCAGCCCCAACAGTATCACCTACGAGCAGTACTTC
TRBJ1-2	once	.	TRBV18	CASSPATDLPGYTF	TGTGCCAGCTCACCAGCGACAGACCTCCCGGGCTACACCTTC
TRBJ2-7	.	.	TRBV11-2	CASSLRQEAYEQYF	TGTGCCAGCAGCTTACGGCAGGAAGCCTACGAGCAGTACTTC
TRBJ1-5	.	TRBD1	TRBV19	CASSIGQGFWQPQHF	TGTGCCAGTAGTATAGGACAGGGGTTTTGGCAGCCCCAGCATTTT
TRBJ2-1	.	.	TRBV9	CASSPTRSSYNEQFF	TGTGCCAGCAGTCCCACACGGAGCTCCTACAATGAGCAGTTCTTC
TRBJ2-3	.	.	TRBV4-1	CASSQTSGVTDTQYF	TGCGCCAGCAGCCAAACGTCCGGAGTAACAGATACGCAGTATTTT
TRBJ2-3	.	TRBD2	TRBV9	CASSVVPWTSGSTDTQYF	TGTGCCAGCAGCGTAGTCCCCTGGACTAGCGGGAGTACAGATACGCAGTATTTT
TRBJ2-5	.	.	TRBV3-1/TRBV3-2	CASSQDSTGVTQYF	TGTGCCAGCAGCCAAGACTCGACAGGAGTGACCCAGTACTTC
TRBJ2-1	.	TRBD2	TRBV7-8	CASSKSGSSYNEQFF	TGTGCCAGCAGCAAAAGCGGGAGCTCCTACAATGAGCAGTTCTTC
TRBJ1-1	few	TRBD1	TRBV19	CASSPLGQGDTEAFF	TGTGCCAGTAGTCCCTTAGGACAGGGAGACACTGAAGCTTTCTTT
TRBJ2-1	.	.	TRBV7-3	CASSLRDSNTYNEQFF	TGTGCCAGCAGCTTACGGGACTCCAATACCTACAATGAGCAGTTCTTC
TRBJ1-5	once	TRBD1	TRBV28	CASSLGGKGANQPQHF	TGTGCCAGCAGCCTAGGAGGGAAGGGGGCGAATCAGCCCCAGCATTTT
TRBJ2-1	.	TRBD1	TRBV29-1	CSVGDRGIYNEQFF	TGCAGCGTTGGGGACAGGGGAATTTACAATGAGCAGTTCTTC
TRBJ2-1	.	TRBD2	TRBV19	CASSLAGGVDNEQFF	TGTGCCAGTAGTTTAGCGGGAGGGGTTGACAATGAGCAGTTCTTC
TRBJ1-2	.	.	TRBV6-5	CASSYLRGNYGYTF	TGTGCCAGCAGTTACTTGAGGGGGAACTATGGCTACACCTTC
TRBJ1-1	.	.	TRBV18	CASSPNSLITEAFF	TGTGCCAGCTCCCCCAATAGCTTGATCACTGAAGCTTTCTTT
TRBJ2-7	.	TRBD1	TRBV25-1	CASTLTGDYEQYF	TGTGCCAGCACCCTGACAGGGGACTACGAGCAGTACTTC
TRBJ1-4	.	.	TRBV12-3/TRBV12-4	CASNSGEHEKLFF	TGTGCCAGCAACTCAGGGGAGCATGAAAAACTGTTTTTT